This T cell receptor (beta chain) was sequenced in a study of T cell repertoires in cytomegalovirus infection. The wider study: Based on public TCR beta signatures, there were indications of CMV infection and of a matching HLA type.

This CDR3 spans 13 amino acids. CDR1 is MDHEN, CDR2 SYDVKM, per germline. The V and J ends lost 4 bases and 3 bases respectively, with 10 bases between them. This clonotype has only a few counts. Its antigen is currently unknown. TCRdb fed the reads into MiXCR, producing one record per CDR3 protein. This table has approximately 750,000 distinct CDR3 sequences, roughly a third appearing once. Study-level points and caveats: Using cumulative public TCR beta family frequency, the authors identified those who carried CMV together with the relevant HLA. Clonotype analysis showed dominance of the ex vivo response by HLA-C-restricted CMV-specific TCR beta clonotypes.

The source is a human donor in good health (CMV status not recorded). Some clones in this sample may be carry-over from other donors' samples. The chain combines TRBV28 with TRBJ2-7; D remains ambiguous. What was sequenced was PBMCs. This CDR3 is CASSSAEDYEQYF. The DNA for the CDR3 is TGTGCCAGCAGTTCCGCGGAAGACTACGAGCAGTACTTC. Together with reference TRBV28 and TRBJ2-7, the CDR3 gives the full variable domain: DVKVTQSSRYLVKRTGEKVFLECVQDMDHENMFWYRQDPGLGLRLIYFSYDVKMKEKGDIPEGYSVSREKKERFSLILESASTNQTSMYLCASSSAEDYEQYFGPGTRLTVT.